These T cell receptor beta chains were read from a single sample in a study of shared clonotypes between healthy human individuals. Some clones are missing from TCRdb's copy, which holds only in-frame ones; the method was immunoSEQ multiplex PCR. Here the sample spans approximately 710,000 clones, 80% to 95% being singletons. Input material: memory CD8+ T cells from PBMCs. These receptors came from a man between 18 and 35 years old in good health. Some clones in this sample may be carry-over from other donors' samples. Both conserved end residues are part of each CDR3. Each record gives: V gene, D gene, clone size, J gene, CDR3 protein, CDR3 DNA. A D gene is named only where the DNA matches it firmly. Rows give clone size only sometimes, using once, few, many, or a class for an expanded clone.

TRBV5-1	-	-	TRBJ2-7	CASTGGGAGVGSYEQYF	TGCGCCAGCACCGGAGGGGGGGCGGGAGTAGGTTCCTACGAGCAGTACTTC
TRBV9	-	once	TRBJ2-6	CASSVTSRGGPGANVLTF	TGTGCCAGCAGCGTAACGTCAAGGGGGGGACCTGGGGCCAACGTCCTGACTTTC
TRBV7-9	-	-	TRBJ2-1	CASSPRGPGDNEQFF	TGTGCCAGCAGCCCCAGGGGTCCCGGGGACAATGAGCAGTTCTTC
TRBV7-9	-	-	TRBJ2-3	CASSLGASSKYTQYF	TGTGCCAGCAGCTTAGGGGCTAGCTCCAAGTATACGCAGTATTTT
TRBV5-1	TRBD2	-	TRBJ2-7	CASSSQREHYEQYF	TGCGCCAGCAGCTCCCAGCGGGAGCACTACGAGCAGTACTTC
TRBV28	-	-	TRBJ2-7	CASSLFDSSYEQYF	TGTGCCAGCAGTTTATTTGACAGTTCCTACGAGCAGTACTTC
TRBV9	-	-	TRBJ2-7	CASSVNSGAHEQYF	TGTGCCAGCAGTGTAAACTCGGGGGCACACGAGCAGTACTTC
TRBV7-9	-	-	TRBJ1-3	CASSLFPRTSSGNTIYF	TGTGCCAGCAGCTTGTTTCCCAGGACTTCCTCTGGAAACACCATATATTTT
TRBV2	-	-	TRBJ2-1	CASSGTNNEQFF	TGTGCCAGCAGTGGGACCAATAATGAGCAGTTCTTC
TRBV7-9	-	-	TRBJ2-7	CASSLGGRYYEQYF	TGTGCCAGCAGCTTAGGGGGTCGGTACTACGAGCAGTACTTC
TRBV27	-	few	TRBJ2-7	CASSFGRSSYEQYF	TGTGCCAGCAGTTTTGGGAGGAGCTCCTACGAGCAGTACTTC
TRBV5-1	-	many	TRBJ2-7	CASSLDKGWGEQYF	TGCGCCAGCAGCTTGGATAAGGGCTGGGGTGAGCAGTACTTC
TRBV6-1	-	-	TRBJ2-7	CASSEEGGGGYEQYF	TGTGCCAGCAGTGAAGAGGGGGGAGGGGGCTACGAGCAGTACTTC
TRBV7-8	TRBD1	-	TRBJ2-7	CASSYRQGAYEQYF	TGTGCCAGCAGCTACCGACAGGGGGCGTATGAGCAGTACTTC
TRBV7-9	-	once	TRBJ2-7	CASSLAGTNYEQYF	TGTGCCAGCAGCTTAGCCGGGACAAACTACGAGCAGTACTTC
TRBV7-2	-	-	TRBJ2-7	CASSSTVNEQYF	TGTGCCAGCAGCTCGACAGTGAACGAGCAGTACTTC
TRBV5-1	-	-	TRBJ1-4	CASSLFGEGSTPNEKLFF	TGCGCCAGCAGCTTGTTTGGGGAAGGCTCAACCCCTAATGAAAAACTGTTTTTT
TRBV7-7	-	-	TRBJ1-1	CASNLDWGTEAFF	TGTGCCAGCAACTTAGATTGGGGGACTGAAGCTTTCTTT
TRBV5-6	-	-	TRBJ2-7	CASSLVFDHPYEQYF	TGTGCCAGCAGCTTGGTATTCGACCACCCCTACGAGCAGTACTTC
TRBV14	TRBD2	few	TRBJ2-1	CASSQGLKRLGTSGYNEQFF	TGTGCCAGCAGCCAAGGGCTAAAGAGGCTTGGGACTAGCGGTTACAATGAGCAGTTCTTC
TRBV30	-	-	TRBJ2-3	CAWSSAPDTQYF	TGTGCCTGGAGTTCGGCCCCAGATACGCAGTATTTT
TRBV9	-	-	TRBJ1-5	CASSVWDGDNQPQHF	TGTGCCAGCAGCGTCTGGGATGGTGACAATCAGCCCCAGCATTTT
TRBV5-4	-	-	TRBJ2-1	CASSLDGTSAYNEQFF	TGTGCCAGCAGCTTAGATGGGACGTCGGCCTACAATGAGCAGTTCTTC
TRBV28	TRBD1	-	TRBJ2-7	CASSAGQAVSYEQYF	TGTGCCAGCAGTGCCGGACAGGCAGTCTCCTACGAGCAGTACTTC
TRBV6-5	-	-	TRBJ2-3	CASRLVPAATDTQYF	TGTGCCAGCAGACTAGTACCGGCAGCCACAGATACGCAGTATTTT
TRBV9	-	-	TRBJ1-2	CASSPEDWGANGYTF	TGTGCCAGCAGCCCCGAGGACTGGGGCGCCAATGGCTACACCTTC
TRBV11-2	-	-	TRBJ1-5	CASSPRHSNQPQHF	TGTGCCAGCAGCCCCAGGCATAGCAATCAGCCCCAGCATTTT
TRBV4-3	TRBD2	-	TRBJ2-2	CASSQDSGTSWITGELFF	TGCGCCAGCAGCCAAGATAGCGGGACTAGTTGGATCACCGGGGAGCTGTTTTTT
TRBV4-2	TRBD2	-	TRBJ2-7	CASSQVGSGRMAGEQYF	TGTGCCAGCAGCCAAGTGGGCAGCGGGAGGATGGCGGGCGAGCAGTACTTC
TRBV2	-	-	TRBJ1-4	CASSVSGATNEKLFF	TGTGCCAGCAGTGTCTCGGGAGCAACTAATGAAAAACTGTTTTTT
TRBV5-4	TRBD1	-	TRBJ2-7	CASSGDRGYEQYF	TGTGCCAGCAGCGGGGACAGGGGCTACGAGCAGTACTTC
TRBV7-9	TRBD2	-	TRBJ2-7	CASTPSGGYEQYF	TGTGCCAGCACCCCTAGCGGCGGATACGAGCAGTACTTC
TRBV29-1	TRBD1	-	TRBJ1-3	CSVPGQGATGNTIYF	TGCAGCGTCCCTGGACAGGGGGCGACTGGAAACACCATATATTTT
TRBV11-2	-	-	TRBJ2-5	CASSPYPSRGYQETQYF	TGTGCCAGCAGCCCATATCCCTCGAGGGGGTACCAAGAGACCCAGTACTTC
TRBV28	-	-	TRBJ1-3	CASSLTGNTIYF	TGTGCCAGCAGTTTGACCGGAAACACCATATATTTT
TRBV28	-	-	TRBJ1-4	CASSIRATNEKLFF	TGTGCCAGCAGTATTCGTGCAACTAATGAAAAACTGTTTTTT
TRBV7-9	TRBD2	-	TRBJ2-1	CASSGGTSPNEQFF	TGTGCCAGCAGCGGTGGGACTAGCCCCAATGAGCAGTTCTTC
TRBV5-8	-	once	TRBJ2-5	CASSLVANQETQYF	TGTGCCAGCAGCTTGGTGGCCAACCAAGAGACCCAGTACTTC
TRBV7-6	-	-	TRBJ1-5	CASSSGLREPQHF	TGTGCCAGCAGCTCAGGGTTACGGGAGCCCCAGCATTTT
TRBV10-3	-	-	TRBJ2-2	CAISESVTKNTGELFF	TGTGCCATCAGTGAGTCAGTGACTAAGAACACCGGGGAGCTGTTTTTT
TRBV5-6	TRBD2	-	TRBJ2-2	CASSLDRGRAPGELFF	TGTGCCAGCAGCTTGGACCGCGGGAGGGCCCCCGGGGAGCTGTTTTTT
TRBV28	-	-	TRBJ2-1	CASSFVDGGDEQFF	TGTGCCAGCAGTTTTGTTGATGGAGGGGATGAGCAGTTCTTC
TRBV5-1	TRBD2	-	TRBJ2-7	CASSWGLASSYEQYF	TGCGCCAGCAGCTGGGGACTAGCGAGCTCCTACGAGCAGTACTTC
TRBV13	-	-	TRBJ2-3	CASSSLTDTQYF	TGTGCCAGCAGCTCTCTCACAGATACGCAGTATTTT